These 20 T cell receptor beta chains originate from one sample sequenced in a study of T cell repertoires and Cas9 in healthy adults. TCRdb's table, derived via immunoSEQ multiplex PCR, lists solely in-frame clones and lacks some. This sample has over 11,000 clones, with 89% found just once. The sequenced sample consisted of Tregs (CD4+, CD25+, CD127-, CD137-, CD154-) from PBMCs; culture status not recorded. Receptors were obtained from a human donor in good health.

The genes are TRBV2 and TRBJ2-6; 7 bases align to TRBD1. The CDR3 is 16 amino acids. Germline-derived CDR1 and CDR2 are SNHLY and FYNNEI. The V gene end was trimmed by 8 bases and the J gene end by 2 bases; junction bases not matched to a gene: 9. The chain's CDR3 is CASDGPTGTGANVLTF. In DNA, the CDR3 is TGTGCCAGCGATGGGCCGACAGGGACTGGGGCCAACGTCCTGACTTTC.

The V gene is TRBV5-1, the J gene TRBJ1-3; D is ambiguous. V lost 0 bases and J lost 0, with 16 bases in between. There are 18 residues in the CDR3. Germline V gene lookup returns CDR1 SGHRS and CDR2 YFSETQ. The CDR3 region has the DNA TGCGCCAGCAGCTTGGGTCAGGTTTCCCTTAGCTCTGGAAACACCATATATTTT. This codes for CASSLGQVSLSSGNTIYF.

This chain links TRBV7-9 with TRBJ2-3; D is undetermined. The CDR3 length is 11 residues. Germline CDR1 is SEHNR and CDR2 is FQNEAQ (reference sequence). Trimming removed 0 bases at V and 5 bases at J, with 0 bases between. The CDR3 DNA follows: TGTGCCAGCAGCTTAGCAGATACGCAGTATTTT. Its protein is CASSLADTQYF.

Points on this clone: Sequence at one end of the junction differs from germline and may be a read error. V gene TRBV6-4 combines with J gene TRBJ2-2, with D tentatively TRBD1 (6 bases). This CDR3 contains 13 residues. The germline CDR1 and CDR2 sequences are MRHNA and SNTAGT. The CDR3 spells CASRKQGDGELLF. CDR3 in DNA: TGTGCCAGCAGAAAACAGGGTGACGGGGAGCTGCTTTTT.

This clone was seen once. CDR3 loop: CASSGSWLEETQYF. CDR3 DNA: TGTGCCAGCAGTGGGTCCTGGCTCGAGGAGACGCAGTATTTT. This chain links TRBV25-1 with TRBJ2-3; no reliable D call. The length of the CDR3 is 14 residues. V was cut by 4 bases and J by 9 bases, with 17 bases left in between. CDR1 is MGHDK, CDR2 SYGVNS, per germline.

The V call is TRBV6-5, the J call TRBJ1-5; TRBD1 aligns across 9 bases. The CDR3 loop spans 13 amino acids. Germline values: CDR1 MNHEY, CDR2 SVGAGI. Trimming cost V 6 bases and J 7 bases; bases outside gene matches: 4. The CDR3 DNA follows: TGTGCCAGCAGCACAGGGGGCTGGCAGCCCCAGCATTTT. Its translation: CASSTGGWQPQHF.

This clone appeared a single time. The genes are TRBV5-6 and TRBJ2-1; D ambiguous. CDR1 and CDR2 (germline): SGHDT, YYEEEE. This CDR3 is 11 amino acids long. Trimming took off 3 bases at V and 9 bases at J, with 7 bases between the two ends. The CDR3 spells CASSSFGEQFF. CDR3 bases: TGTGCCAGCAGCTCTTTTGGTGAGCAGTTCTTC.

The chain uses TRBV6-1 and TRBJ2-3; possible D gene TRBD2, 6 bases. The V gene lost 0 bases and the J gene lost 2 bases, with 18 bases spanning the gap. CDR1 is MNHNS, CDR2 SASEGT, per germline. The CDR3 runs 18 residues. The DNA of the CDR3 is TGTGCCAGCAGTGAAGCGCTATTGGGTCAGGGACTCACAGATACGCAGTATTTT. It translates to CASSEALLGQGLTDTQYF.

The V call is TRBV27, the J call TRBJ2-5; D gene ambiguous. The length of the CDR3 is 16 residues. Germline V CDR1 and CDR2: MNHEY, SMNVEV (reference sequence). The V end was cut by 4 bases, the J end by 3 bases, with 18 bases between. CDR3 DNA: TGTGCCAGCAGTTCCACTTCTATATTGGGCGAAGAGACCCAGTACTTC. Its translation: CASSSTSILGEETQYF.

The rearrangement links TRBV29-1 to TRBJ2-3; weak D call: TRBD2 (6 bases). The germline V gene has CDR1 SQVTM and CDR2 ANQGSEA. The CDR3 contains 14 residues. V was trimmed by 3 bases and J by 4 bases, leaving 14 bases between them. The DNA of the CDR3 is TGCAGCGTTGAGGGGGGACCTGGGGCAGATACGCAGTATTTT. Encoded protein: CSVEGGPGADTQYF.

V and J are TRBV7-2 and TRBJ1-2; 11 bases line up with TRBD1. Germline V gene sequence: CDR1 SGHTA, CDR2 FQGNSA. The CDR3 sequence is 15 residues long. The V and J ends lost 5 bases and 3 bases, in that order; junction bases with no gene match: 5. In nucleotides, the CDR3 is TGTGCCAGCAGCCTATGGACAGGGGGCGACTATGGCTACACCTTC. Residues: CASSLWTGGDYGYTF.

The chain employs TRBV7-6 and TRBJ2-1; 9 bases align to TRBD2. Per the germline V gene, CDR1 is SGHVS and CDR2 is FNYEAQ. After removal of 2 bases from V and 5 bases from J, the junction contained 22 bases not matched to a gene. This CDR3 has 21 amino acids. The CDR3 sequence: CASSLSEGVIAGVVPHNEQFF. CDR3 DNA sequence: TGTGCCAGCAGCTTATCCGAGGGGGTAATAGCGGGAGTGGTTCCCCACAATGAGCAGTTCTTC.

This clone is a singleton in its sample. The chain links TRBV14 to TRBJ1-1, with D tentatively TRBD1 (6 bases). This CDR3 contains 12 residues. Germline CDR1 is SGHDN and CDR2 is FVKESK. Trimming left V 3 bases short and J 8 bases short, with 10 bases between. CDR3 nucleotide sequence: TGTGCCAGCAGCCATATTGGGACAGAAGCTTTCTTT. It is translated as CASSHIGTEAFF.

DNA of the CDR3: TGTGCCTGGGCTGTTGAACGGACAGCCTATGGCTACACCTTC. This codes for CAWAVERTAYGYTF. The chain joins TRBV30 to TRBJ1-2, with D perhaps matching TRBD1 (6 bases). This CDR3 has 14 residues. Germline lookup yields CDR1 GTSNPN and CDR2 SVGIG (reference sequence). The V end lost 5 bases, the J end lost 4 bases, and 17 bases lay between the germline ends.

The chain's CDR3 is CASVRDRDNEQFF. The DNA of the CDR3 is TGTGCCAGCGTCCGGGACAGGGATAATGAGCAGTTCTTC. V and J are TRBV2 and TRBJ2-1; 9 bases are a match to TRBD1. V lost 8 bases, J lost 7 bases, and 6 bases stayed unmatched. The CDR3 covers 13 residues. The germline V gene encodes CDR1 SNHLY and CDR2 FYNNEI.

CDR3 nucleotide sequence: TGTGCCAGCAGCGCCCACAGCTCTGGGGCCAACGTCCTGACTTTC. Encoded protein: CASSAHSSGANVLTF. The V and J genes are TRBV4-2 and TRBJ2-6; D is unresolved. Germline-derived CDR1 and CDR2 are LGHNA and YNFKEQ. The CDR3 runs to 15 residues. V shed 5 bases and J shed 0 bases, with 8 bases lying between them.

The rearrangement joins TRBV6-5 to TRBJ1-3, with a weak D call TRBD1 (5 bases). The CDR3 is 16 amino acids. In germline, CDR1 is MNHEY, CDR2 SVGAGI. Trimming shortened V by 4 bases and J by 3 bases, and 16 bases separated the two germline ends. The CDR3 DNA sequence: TGTGCCAGCAGTTCCCTGGGGCCCTCCGGTGGAAACACCATATATTTT. Amino acids: CASSSLGPSGGNTIYF.

The rearrangement links TRBV4-3 to TRBJ2-1; 8 bases fit TRBD1. Germline assignment: CDR1 LGHNA and CDR2 YSLEER. With 3 bases clipped from V and 3 bases from J, the junction kept 10 bases outside the gene matches. The CDR3 contains 17 residues. The CDR3 region is CASSQDLRGRDYNEQFF. For the CDR3, the DNA is TGCGCCAGCAGCCAGGACCTCAGGGGGCGAGACTACAATGAGCAGTTCTTC.

The chain has TRBV10-3 and TRBJ2-4, with D possibly TRBD1 on 6 matching bases. CDR1 and CDR2 (germline): ENHRY, SYGVKD. The CDR3 is 14 amino acids. V was cut by 6 bases and J by 1 base, with 10 bases left in between. In nucleotides, the CDR3 is TGTGCCATCAGCTCCGACAGGGCCAAAAACATTCAGTACTTC. Encoded protein: CAISSDRAKNIQYF.

This sequence joins TRBV7-8 and TRBJ2-5; no clear D gene. The V end was cut by 5 bases, the J end by 1 base, with 8 bases between. The V gene's germline CDR1 is SGHVS and CDR2 FQNEAQ. The CDR3 contains 13 residues. DNA of the CDR3: TGTGCCAGCAGCCACCATACCCAAGAGACCCAGTACTTC. This codes for CASSHHTQETQYF.